This is a list of T cell receptor beta chains from one sample in a study of T cell repertoires in cytomegalovirus infection. TCRdb reanalysed the reads using MiXCR and keeps one entry per CDR3 protein. The table shows about 55,000 distinct CDR3 sequences, with more than 15% occurring only once. Their cognate antigens are unknown. The sample consisted of CD8+ T cells from cultured PBMCs, taken from culture after CMV antigen stimulation. The origin of the receptors is a human donor in good health (CMV status not recorded). Some clones in this sample may be carry-over from other donors' samples. The CDR3 runs from the conserved cysteine through the conserved F or W. The D gene is left open where the match is weak. Clone sizes are given selectively: once, few, many, or a class where the clone is expanded.

J: TRBJ2-7; D: TRBD2; V: TRBV7-2; size: few; DNA: TGTGCCAGCAGCCTGGAGGGACTAGCGGTCTACGAGCAGTACTTC; CDR3: CASSLEGLAVYEQYF
J: TRBJ1-1; D: NA; V: TRBV7-6; size: few; DNA: TGTGCCAGCAGCTTATCGCAGGGAGACACTGAAGCTTTCTTT; CDR3: CASSLSQGDTEAFF
J: TRBJ2-1; D: TRBD2; V: TRBV6-2/TRBV6-3; size: NA; DNA: TGTGCCAGCGGCCCGATAGCGGGAGGCGGGGATGAGCAGTTCTTC; CDR3: CASGPIAGGGDEQFF
J: TRBJ1-1; D: TRBD1; V: TRBV7-2; size: NA; DNA: TGTGCCAGCAGCCCGACGCAGGGGGCGTTCACTGAAGCTTTCTTT; CDR3: CASSPTQGAFTEAFF
J: TRBJ1-1; D: NA; V: TRBV10-3; size: NA; DNA: TGTGCCATCAGGGACGGACCTAACACTGAAGCTTTCTTT; CDR3: CAIRDGPNTEAFF
J: TRBJ2-6; D: TRBD1; V: TRBV9; size: many; DNA: TGTGCCAGCAGCGCCCGGACAGGGGAGGCCAACGTCCTGACTTTC; CDR3: CASSARTGEANVLTF
J: TRBJ2-2; D: TRBD2; V: TRBV6-2/TRBV6-3; size: NA; DNA: TGTGCCAGCAGTTACACCGAGCGGGAGGGGACCGGGGAGCTGTTTTTT; CDR3: CASSYTEREGTGELFF
J: TRBJ2-3; D: NA; V: TRBV6-1; size: few; DNA: TGTGCCAGCAGTGGACTAGTTGCGTCCCCAGATACGCAGTATTTT; CDR3: CASSGLVASPDTQYF
J: TRBJ2-2; D: NA; V: TRBV27; size: few; DNA: TGTGCCAGCAGTTCGGACAGCTCCACCGGGGAGCTGTTTTTT; CDR3: CASSSDSSTGELFF
J: TRBJ2-5; D: TRBD2; V: TRBV7-9; size: NA; DNA: TGTGCCAGCAGCCACTTTCGGGAGGACCAAGAGACCCAGTACTTC; CDR3: CASSHFREDQETQYF
J: TRBJ2-3; D: TRBD1; V: TRBV28; size: NA; DNA: TGTGCCAGCAGACTGACAGGGGTAACAGATACGCAGTATTTT; CDR3: CASRLTGVTDTQYF
J: TRBJ2-2; D: NA; V: TRBV7-2; size: NA; DNA: TGTGCCAGCGGCGAGGGTGTCGGGGAGCTGTTTTTT; CDR3: CASGEGVGELFF
J: TRBJ2-5; D: NA; V: TRBV12-5; size: NA; DNA: TGTGCTAGTGGTTTTGGGGGCCCTTTAGAGACCCAGTACTTC; CDR3: CASGFGGPLETQYF
J: TRBJ2-7; D: TRBD2; V: TRBV7-2; size: few; DNA: TGTGCCAGCAGCAGCGGGGGGGCGTACGAGCAGTACTTC; CDR3: CASSSGGAYEQYF
J: TRBJ2-7; D: NA; V: TRBV7-2; size: few; DNA: TGTGCCAGCAGAATATACGGAGGCACGGACGAGCAGTACTTC; CDR3: CASRIYGGTDEQYF
J: TRBJ2-2; D: TRBD2; V: TRBV5-5; size: few; DNA: TGTGCCAGCAGCTTTCCCGGGGGGGCCCTTTCTGACGGGGAGCTGTTTTTT; CDR3: CASSFPGGALSDGELFF
J: TRBJ2-3; D: NA; V: TRBV6-2/TRBV6-3; size: NA; DNA: TGTGCCAGCAGATTTTACAGGACCACAGATACGCAGTATTTT; CDR3: CASRFYRTTDTQYF
J: TRBJ2-1; D: TRBD2; V: TRBV6-2/TRBV6-3; size: few; DNA: TGTGCCAGCAGTTTGGAAGCGGGGGCCTTCAATGAGCAGTTCTTC; CDR3: CASSLEAGAFNEQFF
J: TRBJ2-3; D: NA; V: TRBV7-8; size: NA; DNA: TGTGCCAGCAGCTTAGCGAGACTACCGCACGTGGGGAGGGATACGCAGTATTTT; CDR3: CASSLARLPHVGRDTQYF
J: TRBJ2-1; D: TRBD2; V: TRBV20-1; size: few; DNA: TGCAGTGCTGCCGTAGCGGGCCCTAACAATGAGCAGTTCTTC; CDR3: CSAAVAGPNNEQFF
J: TRBJ1-1; D: NA; V: TRBV12-3/TRBV12-4; size: NA; DNA: TGCGCCAGCAGTGCAACAGCCTCCACTGAAGCTTTCTTT; CDR3: CASSATASTEAFF
J: TRBJ2-7; D: NA; V: TRBV12-3/TRBV12-4; size: NA; DNA: TGTGCCAGCAGTTTGGGGGTCTATTCCTACGAGCAGTACTTC; CDR3: CASSLGVYSYEQYF
J: TRBJ2-1; D: TRBD1; V: TRBV12-3/TRBV12-4; size: few; DNA: TGTGCCAGCAGTTTAGGGACAGGGGGCAATGAGCAGTTCTTC; CDR3: CASSLGTGGNEQFF
J: TRBJ1-5; D: NA; V: TRBV7-9; size: NA; DNA: TGTGCCAGCAGCCAGGGGCCAATCAATCAGCCCCAGCATTTT; CDR3: CASSQGPINQPQHF
J: TRBJ2-1; D: TRBD2; V: TRBV6-6; size: NA; DNA: TGTGCCAGCAGAATGGGCGGGAGCTCCTACAATGAGCAGTTCTTC; CDR3: CASRMGGSSYNEQFF
J: TRBJ2-1; D: TRBD2; V: TRBV29-1; size: many; DNA: TGCAGCGCAAACGCGCGGGGGGGCCTCAATGAGCAGTTCTTC; CDR3: CSANARGGLNEQFF
J: TRBJ1-1; D: NA; V: TRBV2; size: few; DNA: TGTGCCAGCAGTGGGAAAGGTAGGACTGAAGCTTTCTTT; CDR3: CASSGKGRTEAFF
J: TRBJ2-1; D: NA; V: TRBV11-2; size: NA; DNA: TGTGCCAGCAGCCCCAAGATTGGGAGTTACAATGAGCAGTTCTTC; CDR3: CASSPKIGSYNEQFF
J: TRBJ2-5; D: NA; V: TRBV27; size: NA; DNA: TGTGCCAGCAGTTTTGGCGGGGCCGGGCAAGAGACCCAGTACTTC; CDR3: CASSFGGAGQETQYF
J: TRBJ2-7; D: TRBD2; V: TRBV2; size: few; DNA: TGTGCCAGCCAGACTAGCGGGTCCCCCTACGAGCAGTACTTC; CDR3: CASQTSGSPYEQYF
J: TRBJ2-2; D: NA; V: TRBV4-3; size: NA; DNA: TGCGCCAGCAGCCAAGTGATCGGAACGAACACCGGGGAGCTGTTTTTT; CDR3: CASSQVIGTNTGELFF
J: TRBJ2-3; D: TRBD1; V: TRBV11-3; size: many; DNA: TGTGCCAGCAGCCCCCGACAGGGATTGGCTACGCAGTATTTT; CDR3: CASSPRQGLATQYF
J: TRBJ2-7; D: TRBD1; V: TRBV7-8; size: many; DNA: TGTGCCAGCAGCACCCCCAACAGGGGATCCGAGCAGTACTTC; CDR3: CASSTPNRGSEQYF
J: TRBJ1-2; D: NA; V: TRBV11-2; size: few; DNA: TGTGCCAGCAGCTTAGATCTCAGGACATCCTATGGCTACACCTTC; CDR3: CASSLDLRTSYGYTF
J: TRBJ2-2; D: NA; V: TRBV7-8; size: NA; DNA: TGTGCCAGCAGCTTAGCGGTACAGCCCGGGGAGCTGTTTTTT; CDR3: CASSLAVQPGELFF
J: TRBJ1-3; D: TRBD1; V: TRBV6-5; size: many; DNA: TGTGCCAGCAGTTACTTTGGACAGGGCACTGGAAACACCATATATTTT; CDR3: CASSYFGQGTGNTIYF
J: TRBJ2-3; D: TRBD2; V: TRBV5-5; size: few; DNA: TGTGCCAGCAGTTTGACTAGCGGGGGGTCGCAGGATACGCAGTATTTT; CDR3: CASSLTSGGSQDTQYF
J: TRBJ1-1; D: NA; V: TRBV28; size: few; DNA: TGTGCCAGCTGGTTCAGGGTTGGGTCTGGAACTGAAGCTTTCTTT; CDR3: CASWFRVGSGTEAFF
J: TRBJ1-5; D: NA; V: TRBV27; size: NA; DNA: TGTGCCAGCAGTTTATATAGTGGAGGGGGAAGTCAGCCCCAGCATTTT; CDR3: CASSLYSGGGSQPQHF
J: TRBJ2-3; D: NA; V: TRBV28; size: few; DNA: TGTGCCAGCAGTTTAATTCCTACCTACACAGATACGCAGTATTTT; CDR3: CASSLIPTYTDTQYF
J: TRBJ1-2; D: TRBD1; V: TRBV6-5; size: few; DNA: TGTGCCAGCAGCTCAGGAAGGGGGCCCGGCTATGGCTACACCTTC; CDR3: CASSSGRGPGYGYTF
J: TRBJ2-7; D: TRBD1; V: TRBV29-1; size: NA; DNA: TGCAGCGTTGTCACGGACAGGGGCTACGAGCAGTACTTC; CDR3: CSVVTDRGYEQYF